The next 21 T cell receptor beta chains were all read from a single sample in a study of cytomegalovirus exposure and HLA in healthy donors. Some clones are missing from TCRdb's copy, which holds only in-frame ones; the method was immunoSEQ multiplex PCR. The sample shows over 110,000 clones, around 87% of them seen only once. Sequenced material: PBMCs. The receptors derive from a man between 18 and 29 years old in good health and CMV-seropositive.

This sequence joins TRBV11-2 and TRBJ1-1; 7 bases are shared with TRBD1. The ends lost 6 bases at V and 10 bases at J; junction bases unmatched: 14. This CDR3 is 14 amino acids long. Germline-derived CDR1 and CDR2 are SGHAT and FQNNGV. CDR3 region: CASSLDRLGRGAFF. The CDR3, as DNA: TGTGCCAGCAGTTTGGACAGGTTAGGAAGGGGAGCTTTCTTT.

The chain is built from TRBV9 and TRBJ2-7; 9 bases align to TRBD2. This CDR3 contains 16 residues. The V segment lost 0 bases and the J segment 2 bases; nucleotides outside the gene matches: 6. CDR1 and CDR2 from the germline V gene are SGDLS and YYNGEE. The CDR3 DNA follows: TGTGCCAGCAGCGTAGAGGCTAGCGGGGCCCCCTACGAGCAGTACTTC. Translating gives CASSVEASGAPYEQYF.

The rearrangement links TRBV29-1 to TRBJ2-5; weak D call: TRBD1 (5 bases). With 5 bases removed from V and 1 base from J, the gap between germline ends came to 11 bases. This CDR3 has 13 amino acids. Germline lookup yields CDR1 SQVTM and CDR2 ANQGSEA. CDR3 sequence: CSVLSGLQETQYF. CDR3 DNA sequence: TGCAGCGTTCTGTCAGGGCTCCAAGAGACCCAGTACTTC.

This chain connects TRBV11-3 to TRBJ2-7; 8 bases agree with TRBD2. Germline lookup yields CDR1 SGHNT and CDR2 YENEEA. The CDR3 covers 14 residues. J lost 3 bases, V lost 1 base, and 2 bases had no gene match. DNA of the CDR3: TGTGCCAGCAGCTTAGTAGCGGGAAACTACGAGCAGTACTTC. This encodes CASSLVAGNYEQYF.

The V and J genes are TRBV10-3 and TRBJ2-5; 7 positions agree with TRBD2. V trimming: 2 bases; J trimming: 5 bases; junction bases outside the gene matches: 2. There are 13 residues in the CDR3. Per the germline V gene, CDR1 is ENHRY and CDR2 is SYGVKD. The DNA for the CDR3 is TGTGCCATCAGTGAGCTGGGGGGGGAGACCCAGTACTTC. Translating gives CAISELGGETQYF.

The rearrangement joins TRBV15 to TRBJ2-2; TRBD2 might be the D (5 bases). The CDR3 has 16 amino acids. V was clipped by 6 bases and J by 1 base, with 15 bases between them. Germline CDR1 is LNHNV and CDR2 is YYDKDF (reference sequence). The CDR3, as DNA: TGTGCCACCAGGGAGGTGGGCTCACAGAACACCGGGGAGCTGTTTTTT. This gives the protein CATREVGSQNTGELFF.

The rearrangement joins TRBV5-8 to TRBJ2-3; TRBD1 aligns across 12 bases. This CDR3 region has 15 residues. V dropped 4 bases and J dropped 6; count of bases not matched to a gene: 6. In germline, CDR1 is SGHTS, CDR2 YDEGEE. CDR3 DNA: TGTGCCAGCAGCCCGTGGGACAGGGGGCGGGATACGCAGTATTTT. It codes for CASSPWDRGRDTQYF. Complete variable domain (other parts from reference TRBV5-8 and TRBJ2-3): EAGVTQSPTHLIKTRGQQATLRCSPISGHTSVYWYQQALGLGLQFLLWYDEGEERNRGNFPPRFSGRQFPNYSSELNVNALELEDSALYLCASSPWDRGRDTQYFGPGTRLTVL.

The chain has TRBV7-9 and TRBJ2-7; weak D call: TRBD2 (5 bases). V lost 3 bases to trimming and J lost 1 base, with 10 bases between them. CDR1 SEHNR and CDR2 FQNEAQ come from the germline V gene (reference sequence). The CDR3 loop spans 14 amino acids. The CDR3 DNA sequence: TGTGCCAGCAGCTTGGGCGGGTGGTCCTACGAGCAGTACTTC. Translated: CASSLGGWSYEQYF.

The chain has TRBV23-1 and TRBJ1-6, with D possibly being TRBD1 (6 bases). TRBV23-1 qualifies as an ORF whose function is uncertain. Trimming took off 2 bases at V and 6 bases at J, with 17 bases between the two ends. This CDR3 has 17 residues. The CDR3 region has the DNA TGCGCCAGCAGTCAAAGAATCCGGGACAAACTTAATTCACCCCTCCACTTT. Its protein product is CASSQRIRDKLNSPLHF.

The CDR3 here is CASSQIYRSGSSWSNEQFF. CDR3 DNA: TGCGCCAGCAGCCAAATCTATCGTAGCGGGAGTTCGTGGAGCAATGAGCAGTTCTTC. The genes are TRBV4-1 and TRBJ2-1; 9 bases are a match to TRBD2. Losses at the gene ends were 2 bases for V and 6 bases for J; bases not matched to a gene: 17. The CDR3 runs 19 residues. Per the germline V gene, CDR1 is MGHRA and CDR2 is YSYEKL.

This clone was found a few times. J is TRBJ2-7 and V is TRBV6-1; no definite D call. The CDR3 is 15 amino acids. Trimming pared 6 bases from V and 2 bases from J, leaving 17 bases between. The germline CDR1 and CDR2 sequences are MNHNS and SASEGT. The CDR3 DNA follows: TGTGCCAGCAGCGAGGAGCCGGAGAGTCCCTACGAGCAGTACTTC. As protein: CASSEEPESPYEQYF.

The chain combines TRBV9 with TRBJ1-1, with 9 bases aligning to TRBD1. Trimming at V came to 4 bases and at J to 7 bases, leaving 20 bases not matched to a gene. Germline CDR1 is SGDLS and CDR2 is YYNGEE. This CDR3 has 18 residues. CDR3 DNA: TGTGCCAGCAGCCCGCGGGCCGGGACAGGGCTAAGGGAGGGTGAAGCTTTCTTT. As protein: CASSPRAGTGLREGEAFF.

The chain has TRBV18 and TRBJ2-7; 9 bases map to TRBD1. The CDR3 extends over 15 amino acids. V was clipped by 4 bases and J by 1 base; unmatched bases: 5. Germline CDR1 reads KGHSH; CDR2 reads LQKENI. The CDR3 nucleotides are TGTGCCAGCTCACAGGTCGGGACAGGGTCCTACGAGCAGTACTTC. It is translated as CASSQVGTGSYEQYF.

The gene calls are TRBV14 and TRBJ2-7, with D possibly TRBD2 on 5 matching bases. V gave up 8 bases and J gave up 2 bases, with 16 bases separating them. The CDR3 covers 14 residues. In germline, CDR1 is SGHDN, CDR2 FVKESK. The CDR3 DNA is TGTGCCAGCGGCCGGGCGGTCGGGGCCTACGAGCAGTACTTC. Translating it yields CASGRAVGAYEQYF.

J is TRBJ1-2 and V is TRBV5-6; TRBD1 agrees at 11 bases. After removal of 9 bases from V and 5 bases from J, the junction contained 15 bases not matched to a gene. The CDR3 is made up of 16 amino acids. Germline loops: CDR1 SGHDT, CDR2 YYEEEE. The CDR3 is CATSRDRGLRGYGYTF. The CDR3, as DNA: TGTGCCACCTCCCGGGACAGGGGGTTAAGAGGGTATGGCTACACCTTC.

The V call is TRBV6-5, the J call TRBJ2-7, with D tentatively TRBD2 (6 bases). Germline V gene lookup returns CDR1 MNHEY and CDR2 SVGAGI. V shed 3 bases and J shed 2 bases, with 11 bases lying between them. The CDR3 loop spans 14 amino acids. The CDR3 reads CASSYSSVAYEQYF. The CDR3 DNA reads TGTGCCAGCAGTTATTCTAGCGTCGCCTACGAGCAGTACTTC.

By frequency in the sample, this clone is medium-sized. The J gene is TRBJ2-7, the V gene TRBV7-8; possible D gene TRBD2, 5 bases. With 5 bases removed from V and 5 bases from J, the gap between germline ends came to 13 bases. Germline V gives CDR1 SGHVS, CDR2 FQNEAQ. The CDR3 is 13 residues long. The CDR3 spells CASSAREGDEQYF. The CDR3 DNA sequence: TGTGCCAGCAGCGCACGCGAGGGAGACGAGCAGTACTTC.

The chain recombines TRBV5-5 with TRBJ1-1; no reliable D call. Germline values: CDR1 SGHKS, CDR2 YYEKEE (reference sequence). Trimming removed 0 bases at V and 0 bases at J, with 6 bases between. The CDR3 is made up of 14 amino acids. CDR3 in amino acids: CASSLESVNTEAFF. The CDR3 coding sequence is TGTGCCAGCAGCTTGGAGTCAGTGAACACTGAAGCTTTCTTT.

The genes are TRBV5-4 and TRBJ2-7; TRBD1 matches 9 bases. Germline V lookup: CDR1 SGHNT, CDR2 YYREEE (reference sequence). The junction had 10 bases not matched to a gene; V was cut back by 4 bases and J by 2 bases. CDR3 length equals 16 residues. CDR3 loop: CASSDRGDRATYEQYF. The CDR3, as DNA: TGTGCCAGCAGCGACCGTGGGGACAGGGCAACCTACGAGCAGTACTTC.

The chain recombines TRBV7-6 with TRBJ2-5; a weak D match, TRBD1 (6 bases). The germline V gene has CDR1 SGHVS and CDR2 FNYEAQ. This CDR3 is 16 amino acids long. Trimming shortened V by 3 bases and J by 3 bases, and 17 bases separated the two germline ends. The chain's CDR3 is CASSFLAGEKEETQYF. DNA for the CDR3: TGTGCCAGCAGCTTCTTGGCAGGGGAAAAAGAAGAGACCCAGTACTTC. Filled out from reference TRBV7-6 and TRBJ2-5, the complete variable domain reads GAGVSQSPRYKVTKRGQDVALRCDPISGHVSLYWYRQALGQGPEFLTYFNYEAQQDKSGLPNDRFSAERPEGSISTLTIQRTEQRDSAMYRCASSFLAGEKEETQYFGPGTRLLVL.

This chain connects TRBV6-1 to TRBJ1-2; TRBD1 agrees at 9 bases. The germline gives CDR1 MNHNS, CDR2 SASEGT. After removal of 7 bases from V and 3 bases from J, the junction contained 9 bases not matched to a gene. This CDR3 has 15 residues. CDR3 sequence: CASNEGGQGYYGYTF. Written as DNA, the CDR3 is TGTGCCAGCAACGAGGGGGGACAGGGATACTATGGCTACACCTTC.